This TCR beta chain was sequenced in a study of T cells in Graves' hyperthyroidism and ophthalmopathy (dated by TCRdb to about 2019). At the level of the whole study: Peripheral blood was sampled at the time of initial diagnosis, prior to any treatment. To identify TCR V-J signatures that set the groups apart, the researchers used a discovery cohort of 100 or so patients, made up of 40 to 45 with Graves' ophthalmopathy and some 60 with stable Graves' hyperthyroidism. Whether ophthalmopathy could be predicted prospectively was tested in an independent validation cohort made up of about 20 hyperthyroidism patients plus 17 patients who later progressed to ophthalmopathy. For training and testing, the 100 or so patients in the discovery cohort were randomly divided in a 7:3 ratio. Thyroid tissue and blood T-cell repertoires from six Graves' hyperthyroidism patients were also compared in the study. After blood sampling, hyperthyroidism patients were treated with methimazole at a starting dose of 30 mg daily, and ophthalmopathy patients were treated with high-dose intravenous methylprednisolone. The paper reports TCR Vbeta CDR3 sequencing of 135 peripheral blood samples: 40 or so ophthalmopathy, 75 to 80 hyperthyroidism and roughly 17 progressor patients.

This clonotype was seen more than once but under ten times. It has no known antigen specificity. It has no much larger one-base neighbor in the sample; base qualities were not kept. Hyperthyroidism patients were aged 18 to 65 years and newly diagnosed, with disease duration of less than 2 months. Patients with uncontrolled infections, other autoimmune diseases, pregnancy or lactation were excluded. Diagnoses relied on clinical symptoms, serum thyroxine and TRAb, thyroid ultrasound and orbital computed tomography. Blood from progressor patients was drawn when they were first diagnosed with hyperthyroidism, before any ophthalmopathy symptoms appeared. Ficoll-Paque density gradient centrifugation was used to isolate PBMCs from 9.5 to 10 ml of fresh peripheral blood. Progressor patients were initially diagnosed with Graves' hyperthyroidism and developed ophthalmopathy during follow-up. Total RNA was extracted with Trizol reagent, and quality was checked on an Agilent 2100 Bioanalyzer.

V lost 5 bases and J lost 6 bases; the stretch between them is 16 bases long. Looking up the germline V gene yields CDR1 MDHEN and CDR2 SYDVKM. The CDR3 runs 14 amino acids, cysteine and phenylalanine included. Only CDR3 DNA remains: 42 bases, in frame from the first base. The TCR beta CDR3 regions were amplified from the RNA transcripts. A first-round RT-PCR of the TCR CDR3 used the HTBI primer set with the Qiagen OneStep RT-PCR kit. The libraries were constructed in a second round of multiplex PCR and then size-selected and purified. The libraries were sequenced on an Illumina HiSeq2000 using paired-end 100 bp reads. The published analysis was carried out like this. SOAPnuke was used to process the raw data, removing reads that contained adapters or uncalled bases, had a mean Phred below 15, or lacked an exact match to the constant primer or identifier. COPE v1.2.5 was used to merge the high-quality paired reads, and each unique nucleotide sequence was defined as a clonotype. MiTCR v1.1 was used to align the clonotypes against IMGT TRBV, TRBD and TRBJ reference segments. Only V-J combinations with frequency above 0.0001, covering 98% to 99.2% of repertoires, were analysed. A TCS score was defined as the ratio between F50 (clonal expansion) and ExV (chaos), using BLOSUM62-based TCRdist between CDR3 peptides within each V-J. Welch's t-statistics and random forest reduced around 550 V-J features to roughly 13, which were used in a naive Bayes classifier (R e1071). The public reads were run again by TCRdb, first through fastp at Q25 and then through MiXCR, and only productive beta chains were kept. Every CDR3 protein is listed once, alongside the most common genes and DNA of its rows. The V and J calls come from TCRdb's annotation, not from the publication. The sample table holds fewer than 650,000 distinct CDR3 sequences, of which approximately 14% were seen once. The top ten clonotypes cover 4.5% to 6% of the sample.

The paper's findings and limits, for the study overall: Sample size was not statistically predetermined, and investigators were not blinded to group allocation. A 13 V-J signature model separated ophthalmopathy from stable hyperthyroidism, with 87.88% sensitivity and about 81% specificity in cross-validation and 80%/75% in testing. In validation, the model predicted progression to ophthalmopathy a median of roughly six months before onset, with over 60% sensitivity and about 72% specificity. Most expanded thyroid clonotypes (frequency above 0.001) were also found in blood, which suggests that blood repertoires may mirror thyroid immune responses.

The chain was built from TRBV28 and TRBJ1-2; the best D guess is TRBD1, with 5 bases matching. This sequence was found in a woman in her 30s with Graves' hyperthyroidism that later progressed to Graves' ophthalmopathy. Sequences were obtained from blood. The nucleotides are TGTGCCAGCAGTGTCCCCGGGGCGAGTAATGGCTACACCTTC. It codes for CASSVPGASNGYTF.